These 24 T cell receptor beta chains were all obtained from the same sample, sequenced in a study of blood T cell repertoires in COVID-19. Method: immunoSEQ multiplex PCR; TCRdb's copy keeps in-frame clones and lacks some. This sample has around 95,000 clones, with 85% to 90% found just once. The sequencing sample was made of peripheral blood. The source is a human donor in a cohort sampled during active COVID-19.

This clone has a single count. The CDR3 reads CASRMGQKTYEQYF. CDR3 in DNA: TGTGCCAGCAGAATGGGACAGAAAACCTACGAGCAGTACTTC. The rearrangement uses TRBV11-2 and TRBJ2-7, with TRBD1 identical over 7 bases. V shed 6 bases, J shed 2 bases, and the junction held 7 bases outside the gene matches. Germline V gene lookup returns CDR1 SGHAT and CDR2 FQNNGV. The CDR3 consists of 14 residues.

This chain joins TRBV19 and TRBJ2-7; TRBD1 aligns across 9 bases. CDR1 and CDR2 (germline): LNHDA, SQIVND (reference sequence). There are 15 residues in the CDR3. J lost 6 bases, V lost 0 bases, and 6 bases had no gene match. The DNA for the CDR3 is TGTGCCAGTAGTATAGACGACAGGGGGGTCGGCGAGCAGTACTTC. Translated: CASSIDDRGVGEQYF.

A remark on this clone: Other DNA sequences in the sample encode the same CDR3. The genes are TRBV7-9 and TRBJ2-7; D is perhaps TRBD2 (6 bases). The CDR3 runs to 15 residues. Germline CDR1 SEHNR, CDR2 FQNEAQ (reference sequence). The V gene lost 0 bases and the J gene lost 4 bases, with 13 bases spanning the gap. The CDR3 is CASSLASGGGYEQYF. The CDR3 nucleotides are TGTGCCAGCAGCTTAGCTAGCGGCGGTGGGTACGAGCAGTACTTC.

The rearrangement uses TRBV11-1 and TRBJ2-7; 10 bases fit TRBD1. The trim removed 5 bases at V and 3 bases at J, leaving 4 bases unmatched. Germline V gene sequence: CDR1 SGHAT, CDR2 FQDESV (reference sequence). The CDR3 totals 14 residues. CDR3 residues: CASSGTGANYEQYF. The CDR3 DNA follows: TGTGCCAGCAGCGGGACAGGGGCAAACTACGAGCAGTACTTC.

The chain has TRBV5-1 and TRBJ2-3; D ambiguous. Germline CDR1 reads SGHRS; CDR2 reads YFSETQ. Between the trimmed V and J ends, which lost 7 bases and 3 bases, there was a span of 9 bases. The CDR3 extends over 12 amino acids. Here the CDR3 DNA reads TGCGCCAGCCGAAGACAAACAGATACGCAGTATTTT. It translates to CASRRQTDTQYF.

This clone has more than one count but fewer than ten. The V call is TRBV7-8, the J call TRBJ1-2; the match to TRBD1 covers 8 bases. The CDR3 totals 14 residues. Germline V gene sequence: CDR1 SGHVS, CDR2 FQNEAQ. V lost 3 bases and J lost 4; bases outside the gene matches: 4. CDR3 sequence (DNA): TGTGCCAGCAGCTTGCAGGACAGGGTCTATGGCTACACCTTC. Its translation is CASSLQDRVYGYTF. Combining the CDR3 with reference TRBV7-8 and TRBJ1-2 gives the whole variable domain GAGVSQSPRYKVAKRGQDVALRCDPISGHVSLFWYQQALGQGPEFLTYFQNEAQLDKSGLPSDRFFAERPEGSVSTLKIQRTQQEDSAVYLCASSLQDRVYGYTFGSGTRLTVV.

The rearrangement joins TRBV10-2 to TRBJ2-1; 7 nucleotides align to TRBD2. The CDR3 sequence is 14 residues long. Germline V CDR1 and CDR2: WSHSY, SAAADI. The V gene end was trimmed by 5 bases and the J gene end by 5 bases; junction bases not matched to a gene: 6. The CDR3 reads CASSNRDYNNEQFF. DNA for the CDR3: TGCGCCAGCAGTAATCGGGACTACAACAATGAGCAGTTCTTC.

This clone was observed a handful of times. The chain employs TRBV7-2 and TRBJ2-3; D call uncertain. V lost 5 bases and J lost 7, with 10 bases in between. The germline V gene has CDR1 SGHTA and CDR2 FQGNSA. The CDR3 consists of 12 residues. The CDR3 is CASSPATYTQYF. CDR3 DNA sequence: TGTGCCAGCAGCCCGGCGACTTATACGCAGTATTTT.

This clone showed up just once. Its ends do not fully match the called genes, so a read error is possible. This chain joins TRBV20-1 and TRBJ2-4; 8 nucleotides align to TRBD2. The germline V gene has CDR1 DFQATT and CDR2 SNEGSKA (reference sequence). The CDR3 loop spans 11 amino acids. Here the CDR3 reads CSARRGVEVDF. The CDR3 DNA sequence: TGCAGTGCTAGGCGGGGGGTGGAGGTTGACTTC.

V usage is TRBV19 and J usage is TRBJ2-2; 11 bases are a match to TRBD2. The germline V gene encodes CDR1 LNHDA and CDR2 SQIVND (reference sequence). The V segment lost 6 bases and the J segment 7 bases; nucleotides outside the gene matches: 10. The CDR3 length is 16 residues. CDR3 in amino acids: CASSITSGRLGGELFF. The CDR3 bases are TGTGCCAGTAGCATCACTAGCGGGAGATTAGGCGGGGAGCTGTTTTTT.

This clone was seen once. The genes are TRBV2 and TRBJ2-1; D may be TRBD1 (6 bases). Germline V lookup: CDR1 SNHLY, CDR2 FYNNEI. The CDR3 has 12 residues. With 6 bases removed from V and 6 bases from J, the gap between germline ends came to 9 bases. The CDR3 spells CASRGTRNEQFF. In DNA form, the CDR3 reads TGTGCCAGCAGGGGGACACGCAATGAGCAGTTCTTC.

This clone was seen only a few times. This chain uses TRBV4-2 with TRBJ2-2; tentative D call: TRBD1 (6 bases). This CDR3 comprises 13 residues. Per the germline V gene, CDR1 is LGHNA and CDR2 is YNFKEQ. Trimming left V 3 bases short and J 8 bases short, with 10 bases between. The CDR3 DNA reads TGTGCCAGCAGCCAGGGAGACAGGGGGGAGCTGTTTTTT. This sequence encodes CASSQGDRGELFF.

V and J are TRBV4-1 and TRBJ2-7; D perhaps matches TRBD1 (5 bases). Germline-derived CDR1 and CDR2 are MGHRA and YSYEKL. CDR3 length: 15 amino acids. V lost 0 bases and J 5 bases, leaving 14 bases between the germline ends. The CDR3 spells CASSQEPGQGHEQYF. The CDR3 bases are TGCGCCAGCAGCCAAGAGCCCGGGCAGGGTCACGAGCAGTACTTC.

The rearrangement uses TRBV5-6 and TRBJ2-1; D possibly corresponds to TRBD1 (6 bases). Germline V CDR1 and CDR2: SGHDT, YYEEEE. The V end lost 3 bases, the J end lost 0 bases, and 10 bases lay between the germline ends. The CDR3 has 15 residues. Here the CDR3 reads CASSWGQNSYNEQFF. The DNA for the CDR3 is TGTGCCAGCAGCTGGGGACAAAACTCCTACAATGAGCAGTTCTTC.

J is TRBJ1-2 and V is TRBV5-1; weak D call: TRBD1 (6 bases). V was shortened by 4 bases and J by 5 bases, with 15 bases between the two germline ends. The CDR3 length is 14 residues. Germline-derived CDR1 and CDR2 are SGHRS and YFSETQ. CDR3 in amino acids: CASSQGTQGYGYTF. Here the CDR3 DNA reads TGCGCCAGCAGCCAGGGGACCCAGGGGTATGGCTACACCTTC.

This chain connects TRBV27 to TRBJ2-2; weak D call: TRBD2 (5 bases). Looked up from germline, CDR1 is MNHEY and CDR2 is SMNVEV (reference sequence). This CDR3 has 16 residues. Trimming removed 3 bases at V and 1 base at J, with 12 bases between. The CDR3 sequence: CASSLLGSENTGELFF. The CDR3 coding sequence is TGTGCCAGCAGTTTGCTGGGTAGCGAGAACACCGGGGAGCTGTTTTTT.

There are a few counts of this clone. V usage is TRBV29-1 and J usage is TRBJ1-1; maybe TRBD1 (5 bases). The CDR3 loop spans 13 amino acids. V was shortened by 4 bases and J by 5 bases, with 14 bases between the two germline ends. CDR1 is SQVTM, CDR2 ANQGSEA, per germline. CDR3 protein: CSVVVREGTEAFF. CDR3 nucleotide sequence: TGCAGCGTTGTGGTCAGGGAGGGAACTGAAGCTTTCTTT.

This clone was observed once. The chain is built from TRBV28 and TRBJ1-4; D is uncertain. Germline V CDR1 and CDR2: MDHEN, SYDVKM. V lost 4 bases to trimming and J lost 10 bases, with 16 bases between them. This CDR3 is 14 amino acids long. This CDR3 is CASSSSGEKGKLFF. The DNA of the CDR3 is TGTGCCAGCAGTTCGAGCGGCGAGAAGGGAAAACTGTTTTTT. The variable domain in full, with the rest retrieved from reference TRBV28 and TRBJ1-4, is DVKVTQSSRYLVKRTGEKVFLECVQDMDHENMFWYRQDPGLGLRLIYFSYDVKMKEKGDIPEGYSVSREKKERFSLILESASTNQTSMYLCASSSSGEKGKLFFGSGTQLSVL.

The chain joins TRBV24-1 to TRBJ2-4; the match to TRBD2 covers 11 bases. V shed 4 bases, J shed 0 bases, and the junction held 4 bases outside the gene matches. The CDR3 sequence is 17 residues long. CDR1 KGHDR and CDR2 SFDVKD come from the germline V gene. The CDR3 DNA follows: TGTGCCACCAGTGACGCCGGGACTAGCGGAGCCAAAAACATTCAGTACTTC. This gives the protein CATSDAGTSGAKNIQYF.

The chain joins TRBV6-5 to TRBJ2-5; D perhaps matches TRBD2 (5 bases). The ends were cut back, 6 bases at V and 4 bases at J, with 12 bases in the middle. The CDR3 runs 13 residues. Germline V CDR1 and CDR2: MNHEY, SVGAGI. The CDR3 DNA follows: TGTGCCAGCAGGATCGGGCGGGCAGAGACCCAGTACTTC. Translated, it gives CASRIGRAETQYF.

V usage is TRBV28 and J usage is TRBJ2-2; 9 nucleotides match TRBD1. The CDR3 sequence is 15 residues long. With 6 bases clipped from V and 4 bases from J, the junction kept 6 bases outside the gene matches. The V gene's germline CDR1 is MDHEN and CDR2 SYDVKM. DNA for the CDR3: TGTGCCAGCAGAAAACAGGGGGCGGCCACCGGGGAGCTGTTTTTT. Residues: CASRKQGAATGELFF.

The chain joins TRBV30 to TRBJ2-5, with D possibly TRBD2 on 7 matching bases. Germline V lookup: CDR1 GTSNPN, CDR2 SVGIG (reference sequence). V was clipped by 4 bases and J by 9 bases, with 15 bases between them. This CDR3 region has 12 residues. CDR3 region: CAWKRTGGPQYF. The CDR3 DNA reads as TGTGCCTGGAAGAGGACCGGGGGGCCCCAGTACTTC.

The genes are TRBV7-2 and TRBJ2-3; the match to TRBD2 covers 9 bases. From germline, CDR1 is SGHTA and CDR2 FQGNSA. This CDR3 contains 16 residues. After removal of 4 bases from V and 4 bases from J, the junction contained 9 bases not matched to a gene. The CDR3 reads CASSYLAGPGADTQYF. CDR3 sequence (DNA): TGTGCCAGCAGCTACCTAGCGGGACCCGGGGCAGATACGCAGTATTTT. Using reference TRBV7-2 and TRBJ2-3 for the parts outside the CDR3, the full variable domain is GAGVSQSPSNKVTEKGKDVELRCDPISGHTALYWYRQSLGQGLEFLIYFQGNSAPDKSGLPSDRFSAERTGGSVSTLTIQRTQQEDSAVYLCASSYLAGPGADTQYFGPGTRLTVL.

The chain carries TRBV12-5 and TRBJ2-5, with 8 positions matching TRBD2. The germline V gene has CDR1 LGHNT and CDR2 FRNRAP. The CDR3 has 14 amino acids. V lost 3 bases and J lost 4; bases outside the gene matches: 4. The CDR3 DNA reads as TGTGCTAGTGGTTTCGGGAGGGGACGAGAGACCCAGTACTTC. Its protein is CASGFGRGRETQYF.